Listed here is a single T cell receptor (gamma chain). Its antigen is not known. TCRdb re-identified clones in the multiplex PCR reads via CATT. The sample has 900 to 1,300 gamma-chain clones; about 28% are singletons. Genomic DNA from isolated PBMCs served as the sequencing template. This sample is part of a study of gamma delta lymphoproliferative disorders and STAT genes. Whole-study context: At least 50 ng of genomic DNA went into each LymphoTrack Dx TCRG Assay library. Study-wide results and caveats: Controls likely had mixed maturation stages, while leukemic cells were mostly terminal effectors.

Losses at the gene ends were 8 bases for V and 10 bases for J; bases not matched to a gene: 9. This CDR3 comprises 11 residues. The TCR sequence derives from a human donor in good health. The chain links TRGV10 to TRGJ1 or TRGJ2. Since TCRdb gives no J gene, matching the DNA to germline was used here to assign it. TRGV10 is an ORF, with its function uncertain. Sequenced material: blood. The CDR3 is CAAWDYRKKLF. The CDR3 coding sequence is TGTGCTGCGTGGGATTACAGGAAGAAACTCTTT.